The source of this T cell receptor beta chain is a study of PD-L1 blockade in urothelial cancer. Study details: Males with bladder-origin urothelial cancer made up about 85% of the roughly 29 patients.

Profiling relied on immunoSEQ multiplex PCR, and the TCRdb table lists in-frame clones only, not all of them. Altogether some 100,000 clones are present, about 90% being singletons, with the ten largest covering 0.75% to 0.95%. CDR3 length: 15 residues. Germline V gives CDR1 SGHDT, CDR2 YYEEEE. J lost 2 bases, V lost 2 bases, and 5 bases had no gene match. The chain has TRBV5-6 and TRBJ2-3; 7 bases map to TRBD1. The material was PBMCs, obtained around atezolizumab (anti-PD-L1) treatment. The TCR sequence derives from a woman older than 75 with urothelial cancer. CDR3 bases: TGTGCCAGCAGCTTAACGACAGGGTACACAGATACGCAGTATTTT. Amino acids: CASSLTTGYTDTQYF.